This record looks at one T cell receptor (beta chain) sequence and its context. The data were taken from a study of shared T cell receptors in the human thymus. Produced via immunoSEQ multiplex PCR; TCRdb's table is partial and in-frame only. The data hold about 660,000 clones, with 85% to 90% observed a single time. V dropped 5 bases and J dropped 4 bases, with 26 bases sitting between them. CDR3 size: 18 residues. Germline CDR1 reads SGDLS; CDR2 reads YYNGEE. These sequences were also reported in another study, on human thymus T cells. This second study says: Resections from corrective heart surgery provided thymus tissue. Related research has reported that thymic repertoires overlap highly among unrelated individuals.

The V gene is TRBV9, the J gene TRBJ2-3; the D gene is possibly TRBD2 (8 bases). This sequence was found in a boy under two years old with a congenital heart defect. The specimen sequenced was thymocytes. As DNA, the CDR3 is TGTGCCAGCAGTACCCGGGGGGGAGGGGGCCTAGTGTCAGATACGCAGTATTTT. Protein sequence: CASSTRGGGGLVSDTQYF.